This T cell receptor (beta chain) was captured by sequencing in a study of blood T cell repertoires in COVID-19. Study-level information: Samples of COVID-19 (acute and convalescent) were obtained from the United States, Italy and Spain. The analysed material was cDNA or gDNA that came from T cells, B-cell-depleted T cells, or PBMCs.

The CDR3 length is 15 residues. Germline trimming cut 0 bases from V and 13 bases from J; bases unmatched to any gene: 10. CDR1 MNHEY and CDR2 SVGAGI come from the germline V gene. Per the study methods: Nucleated cell counts were estimated from reference gene primer amplification. Profiling relied on immunoSEQ multiplex PCR, and the TCRdb table lists in-frame clones only, not all of them. V, J and clone size were drawn from that table, and D and trimming were deduced from the DNA. The sample records 150,000 to 200,000 clones, approximately 90% being singletons. The TCR was taken from a human donor in a cohort sampled during active COVID-19. The sample comprised peripheral blood. The chain recombines TRBV6-5 with TRBJ2-1; 9 bases agree with TRBD2. CDR3 in DNA: TGTGCCAGCAGTTACTCGACAGAAAGGCGGGAGGGCCAGTTCTTC. Translating gives CASSYSTERREGQFF.